The present T cell receptor (beta chain) was sequenced within a study of control samples from healthy donors and cancer patients. V was cut by 6 bases and J by 7 bases, with 15 bases left in between. The CDR3 covers 13 residues. Measured with immunoSEQ multiplex PCR; TCRdb has only the in-frame clones, and not every one. Among some 150,000 clones listed, 75% to 95% were seen once. This receptor was obtained from a man aged 18 to 30 in good health. This chain joins TRBV12-3 or TRBV12-4 and TRBJ1-1, with D uncertain. Source material: blood. The CDR3 spells CASRPTGTVEAFF. CDR3 coding DNA: TGTGCCAGCAGACCCACTGGAACGGTTGAAGCTTTCTTT.